A single sample is the source of the 17 T cell receptor beta chains below, sequenced in a study of T cells expressing NK-cell markers. TCRdb re-called the 5' RACE reads; one entry per CDR3 protein, DNA not given. Its table lists roughly 430,000 distinct CDR3 sequences. The sample comprised blood T cells: a sorted CD56 or NKG2C T cell subset, CD4+ or CD8+ T cells, or bulk PBMC T cells (not recorded which). The receptors shown here come from a woman between 18 and 70 years old in good health.

J is TRBJ1-1 and V is TRBV6-5. The CDR3 covers 12 residues. The germline gives CDR1 MNHEY, CDR2 SVGAGI. CDR3 sequence: CASRKRGSEAFF.

This chain uses TRBV29-1 with TRBJ2-1; TCRdb outputs TRBD2, but without DNA this stays unchecked. Germline loops: CDR1 SQVTM, CDR2 ANQGSEA. The CDR3 covers 15 residues. Here the CDR3 reads CSVPGLREGRYEQFF.

This chain uses TRBV18 with TRBJ2-5. Germline V lookup: CDR1 KGHSH, CDR2 LQKENI. This CDR3 region has 16 residues. The CDR3 here is CASSPPGLSRPETQYF.

V usage is TRBV5-1 and J usage is TRBJ1-1; the D call of TRBD1 rests on TCRdb alone, since no DNA is present to check it. The CDR3 has 14 amino acids. The germline V gene encodes CDR1 SGHRS and CDR2 YFSETQ. Here the CDR3 reads CASATLQGDTEAFF. The variable domain in full, with the rest retrieved from reference TRBV5-1 and TRBJ1-1, is KAGVTQTPRYLIKTRGQQVTLSCSPISGHRSVSWYQQTPGQGLQFLFEYFSETQRNKGNFPGRFSGRQFSNSRSEMNVSTLELGDSALYLCASATLQGDTEAFFGQGTRLTVV.

The chain has TRBV18 and TRBJ2-1; TCRdb picks TRBD2, but there is no DNA to check that call. The germline V gene encodes CDR1 KGHSH and CDR2 LQKENI. This CDR3 has 15 amino acids. The CDR3 loop is CASSPSRGDYNEQFF. Full variable domain (outside the CDR3, taken from reference TRBV18 and TRBJ2-1): NAGVMQNPRHLVRRRGQEARLRCSPMKGHSHVYWYRQLPEEGLKFMVYLQKENIIDESGMPKERFSAEFPKEGPSILRIQQVVRGDSAAYFCASSPSRGDYNEQFFGPGTRLTVL.

The J gene is TRBJ1-2, the V gene TRBV6-1; TCRdb lists TRBD1, though no DNA is available to test this call. This CDR3 comprises 16 residues. The germline V gene encodes CDR1 MNHNS and CDR2 SASEGT. The CDR3 sequence: CATDTSQGVSTYGYTF.

CDR3 region: CASSAIGTGGNEQFF. V is TRBV27 and J is TRBJ2-1; the TCRdb call, TRBD2, lacks DNA for checking. Per germline, CDR1 MNHEY and CDR2 SMNVEV (reference sequence). This CDR3 region has 15 residues.

The chain uses TRBV5-1 and TRBJ2-3; TCRdb's assignment of TRBD1 cannot be checked, as there is no DNA. The CDR3 consists of 15 residues. CDR1 is SGHRS, CDR2 YFSETQ, per germline. The CDR3 loop is CASTMTPGGPDTQYF.

V and J are TRBV28 and TRBJ2-7; the D gene TCRdb calls, TRBD2, cannot be checked with no DNA. Germline assignment: CDR1 MDHEN and CDR2 SYDVKM. The CDR3 totals 12 residues. CDR3: CASSSLQPEQYF.

The chain combines TRBV29-1 with TRBJ2-1. The length of the CDR3 is 12 residues. The V gene's germline CDR1 is SQVTM and CDR2 ANQGSEA. This chain's CDR3 is CSVEPAYNEQFF.

V gene TRBV12-3 or TRBV12-4 combines with J gene TRBJ1-2; TCRdb picks TRBD1, but there is no DNA to check that call. This CDR3 contains 13 residues. The CDR3 spells CASSSRTGYGYTF.

The genes are TRBV5-5 and TRBJ1-6; TCRdb's D call of TRBD1 is untestable without DNA. Germline CDR1 is SGHKS and CDR2 is YYEKEE (reference sequence). The CDR3 covers 14 residues. The CDR3 is CASIMGQSNSPLHF.

The chain is built from TRBV13 and TRBJ2-5; TCRdb indicates TRBD1, and absent DNA this call remains unverified. CDR3 length: 15 amino acids. The germline V gene has CDR1 PRHDT and CDR2 FYEKMQ (reference sequence). The CDR3 here is CASSGTDRAEETQYF.

The chain has TRBV29-1 and TRBJ2-3; TCRdb's assignment of TRBD1 cannot be checked, as there is no DNA. Germline V gene lookup returns CDR1 SQVTM and CDR2 ANQGSEA. The CDR3 runs 17 residues. The CDR3 loop reads CSVDRNRRGGSTDTQYF.

The rearrangement joins TRBV7-2 to TRBJ2-1; with no DNA, the TCRdb D assignment of TRBD2 cannot be verified. This CDR3 contains 13 residues. Germline assignment: CDR1 SGHTA and CDR2 FQGNSA. CDR3 region: CASSLARENEQFF.

The genes are TRBV5-1 and TRBJ2-1; TCRdb outputs TRBD2, but without DNA this stays unchecked. Germline V lookup: CDR1 SGHRS, CDR2 YFSETQ. The CDR3 spans 15 residues. CDR3 sequence reads: CASTLASGSWDEQFF. Full variable domain (outside the CDR3, taken from reference TRBV5-1 and TRBJ2-1): KAGVTQTPRYLIKTRGQQVTLSCSPISGHRSVSWYQQTPGQGLQFLFEYFSETQRNKGNFPGRFSGRQFSNSRSEMNVSTLELGDSALYLCASTLASGSWDEQFFGPGTRLTVL.

The gene calls are TRBV20-1 and TRBJ2-2. The CDR3 totals 15 residues. Germline V lookup: CDR1 DFQATT, CDR2 SNEGSKA (reference sequence). The CDR3 loop is CSAPRVGPNSGELFF.